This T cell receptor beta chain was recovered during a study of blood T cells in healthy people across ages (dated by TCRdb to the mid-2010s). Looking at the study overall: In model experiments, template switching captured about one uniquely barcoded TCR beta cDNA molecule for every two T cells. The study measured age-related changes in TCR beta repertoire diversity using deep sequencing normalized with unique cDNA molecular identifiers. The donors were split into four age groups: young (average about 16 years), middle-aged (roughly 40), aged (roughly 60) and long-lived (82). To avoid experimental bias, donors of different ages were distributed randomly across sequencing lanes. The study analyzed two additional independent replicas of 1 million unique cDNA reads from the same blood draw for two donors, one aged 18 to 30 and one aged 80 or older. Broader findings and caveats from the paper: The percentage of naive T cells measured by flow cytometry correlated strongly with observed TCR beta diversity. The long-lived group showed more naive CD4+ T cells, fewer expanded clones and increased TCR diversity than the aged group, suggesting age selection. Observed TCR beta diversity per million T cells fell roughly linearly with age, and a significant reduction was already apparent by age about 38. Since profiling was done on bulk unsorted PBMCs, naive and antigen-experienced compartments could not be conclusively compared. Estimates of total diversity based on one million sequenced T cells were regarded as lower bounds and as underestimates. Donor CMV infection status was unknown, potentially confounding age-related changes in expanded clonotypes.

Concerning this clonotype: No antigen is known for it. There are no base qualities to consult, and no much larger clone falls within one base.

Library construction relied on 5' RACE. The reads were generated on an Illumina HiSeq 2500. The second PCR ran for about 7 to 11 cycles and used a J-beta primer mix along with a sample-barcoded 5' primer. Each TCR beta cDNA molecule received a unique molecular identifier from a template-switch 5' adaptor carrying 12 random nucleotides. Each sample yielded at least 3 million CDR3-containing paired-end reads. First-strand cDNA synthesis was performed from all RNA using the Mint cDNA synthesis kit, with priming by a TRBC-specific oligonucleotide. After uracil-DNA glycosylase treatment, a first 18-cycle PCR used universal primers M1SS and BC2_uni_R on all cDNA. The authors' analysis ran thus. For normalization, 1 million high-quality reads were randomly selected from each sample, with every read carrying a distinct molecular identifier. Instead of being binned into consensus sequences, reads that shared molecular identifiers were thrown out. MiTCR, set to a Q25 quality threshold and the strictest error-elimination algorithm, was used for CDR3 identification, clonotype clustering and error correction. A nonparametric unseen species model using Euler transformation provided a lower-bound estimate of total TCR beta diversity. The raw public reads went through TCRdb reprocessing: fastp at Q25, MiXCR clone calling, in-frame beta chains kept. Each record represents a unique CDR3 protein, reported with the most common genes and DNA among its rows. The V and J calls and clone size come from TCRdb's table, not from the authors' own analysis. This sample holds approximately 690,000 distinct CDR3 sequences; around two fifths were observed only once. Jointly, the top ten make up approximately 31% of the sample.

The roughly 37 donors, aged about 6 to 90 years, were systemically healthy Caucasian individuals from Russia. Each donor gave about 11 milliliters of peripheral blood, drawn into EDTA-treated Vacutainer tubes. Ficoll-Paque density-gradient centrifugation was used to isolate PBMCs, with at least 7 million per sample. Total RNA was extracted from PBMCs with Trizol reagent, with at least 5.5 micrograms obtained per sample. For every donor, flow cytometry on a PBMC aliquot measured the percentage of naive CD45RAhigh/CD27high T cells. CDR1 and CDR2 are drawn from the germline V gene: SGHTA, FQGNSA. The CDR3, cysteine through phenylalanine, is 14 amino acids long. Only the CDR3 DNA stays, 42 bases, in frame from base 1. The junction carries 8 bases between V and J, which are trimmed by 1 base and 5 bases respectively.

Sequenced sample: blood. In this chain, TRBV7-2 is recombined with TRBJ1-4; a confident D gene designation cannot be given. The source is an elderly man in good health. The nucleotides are TGTGCCAGCAGCTTAGGAGGGCACAATGAAAAACTGTTTTTT. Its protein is CASSLGGHNEKLFF.